This TCR beta chain was found in a study of cytotoxic CD8 clonotypes in ibrutinib-treated CLL. The assay was immunoSEQ multiplex PCR, and TCRdb's table has in-frame clones only and misses some. The table lists around 160,000 clones, around 84% of them singletons. This CDR3 region has 16 residues. Germline CDR1 and CDR2: MDHEN and SYDVKM. Trimming took 6 bases from V and 5 from J, leaving 19 bases between them. The clonotype originates from a human donor with chronic lymphocytic leukemia. This chain joins TRBV28 and TRBJ1-4, with D hard to call. Sequences were derived from PBMCs, sampled after 12 months of ibrutinib treatment. The CDR3 bases are TGTGCCAGCAGAGAGCCCGGAGGCAGAGAAAATGAAAAACTGTTTTTT. Its protein product is CASREPGGRENEKLFF.